These 9 T cell receptor beta chains were all obtained from the same sample, sequenced in a study of T cells in Graves' hyperthyroidism and ophthalmopathy. Amplification targeted TCR beta CDR3 regions from RNA transcripts. In the first-round RT-PCR of the TCR CDR3, the HTBI primer set was used. TCRdb used MiXCR to reprocess the multiplex PCR reads, holding one entry per CDR3 protein. The table shows 450,000 to 700,000 distinct CDR3 sequences, with about 45% occurring only once. The specimen sequenced was peripheral blood or thyroid tissue (not recorded which). The source is an adult woman with Graves' disease, either hyperthyroidism or ophthalmopathy (not recorded which).

The rearrangement links TRBV15 to TRBJ1-2; 8 nucleotides agree with TRBD1. The CDR3 spans 15 residues. V dropped 6 bases and J dropped 4; count of bases not matched to a gene: 10. Germline CDR1 and CDR2: LNHNV and YYDKDF (reference sequence). This CDR3 is CATSSDRDSSYGYTF. The CDR3 nucleotides read TGTGCCACCAGTTCGGACAGGGACAGCTCCTATGGCTACACCTTC.

As concerns this clonotype: Relative to the germline gene, one junction end is altered; a read error may explain this. The chain has TRBV7-6 and TRBJ2-7, with 7 nucleotides matching TRBD2. There are 14 residues in the CDR3. Germline CDR1 is SGHVS and CDR2 is FNYEAQ. CDR3 sequence: CASSSGGVAYEQYF. CDR3 coding DNA: TGCGCCAGCAGCTCTGGGGGGGTAGCCTACGAGCAGTACTTC.

The rearrangement links TRBV30 to TRBJ1-1; TRBD1 might be the D (5 bases). The CDR3 contains 13 residues. The germline V gene encodes CDR1 GTSNPN and CDR2 SVGIG (reference sequence). The DNA of the CDR3 is TGTGCGCTGGGGGAAGGGGCATGGACTGAAGCTTTCTTT. This sequence encodes CALGEGAWTEAFF.

This CDR3 reads CASSPRLAAYEQYNSPLHF. In DNA, the CDR3 is TGTGCCAGCAGCCCTCGCCTAGCGGCCTACGAGCAGTATAATTCACCCCTCCACTTT. The chain is built from TRBV9 and TRBJ1-6, with unresolved D. V was clipped by 4 bases and J by 4 bases, with 24 bases between them. Germline assignment: CDR1 SGDLS and CDR2 YYNGEE. The CDR3 consists of 19 residues.

This clonotype was recorded many times. The chain is built from TRBV6-1 and TRBJ1-5, with D perhaps matching TRBD1 (6 bases). Germline V gene data show CDR1 as MNHNS and CDR2 as SASEGT. Trimming took off 5 bases at V and 6 bases at J, with 11 bases between the two ends. The CDR3 runs 13 residues. CDR3 amino acids: CASSLTGSQPQHF. CDR3 DNA sequence: TGTGCCAGCAGTCTTACAGGGAGTCAGCCCCAGCATTTT.

The V call is TRBV7-2, the J call TRBJ1-6, with D possibly being TRBD1 (5 bases). The V end lost 1 base, the J end lost 10 bases, and 11 bases lay between the germline ends. Looked up from germline, CDR1 is SGHTA and CDR2 is FQGNSA. The CDR3 covers 14 residues. The CDR3 here is CASSLDRRNSPLHF. Here the CDR3 DNA reads TGTGCCAGCAGCTTAGACAGGCGAAACTCACCCCTCCACTTT.

The chain couples TRBV29-1 to TRBJ2-7, with D possibly matching TRBD1 (6 bases). Trimming removed 6 bases at V and 7 bases at J, with 19 bases between. Germline CDR1 SQVTM, CDR2 ANQGSEA. This CDR3 spans 13 amino acids. CDR3: CSVRTANTGEQYF. Here the CDR3 DNA reads TGCAGCGTGAGGACAGCTAACACCGGGGAGCAGTACTTC.

This clonotype was observed many times. The chain employs TRBV20-1 and TRBJ2-5; 10 positions match TRBD2. Germline-derived CDR1 and CDR2 are DFQATT and SNEGSKA (reference sequence). V dropped 7 bases and J dropped 3; count of bases not matched to a gene: 8. This CDR3 region has 14 residues. CDR3: CSGWSSGRKETQYF. In nucleotides, the CDR3 is TGCAGTGGATGGAGTAGCGGGAGGAAAGAGACCCAGTACTTC.

The chain joins TRBV28 to TRBJ1-5; D remains unclear. Trimming removed 6 bases at V and 0 bases at J, with 12 bases between. Germline CDR1 is MDHEN and CDR2 is SYDVKM. The CDR3 sequence is 15 residues long. DNA for the CDR3: TGTGCCAGCAGCGACCTAAACTTTAGCAATCAGCCCCAGCATTTT. The encoded protein is CASSDLNFSNQPQHF.